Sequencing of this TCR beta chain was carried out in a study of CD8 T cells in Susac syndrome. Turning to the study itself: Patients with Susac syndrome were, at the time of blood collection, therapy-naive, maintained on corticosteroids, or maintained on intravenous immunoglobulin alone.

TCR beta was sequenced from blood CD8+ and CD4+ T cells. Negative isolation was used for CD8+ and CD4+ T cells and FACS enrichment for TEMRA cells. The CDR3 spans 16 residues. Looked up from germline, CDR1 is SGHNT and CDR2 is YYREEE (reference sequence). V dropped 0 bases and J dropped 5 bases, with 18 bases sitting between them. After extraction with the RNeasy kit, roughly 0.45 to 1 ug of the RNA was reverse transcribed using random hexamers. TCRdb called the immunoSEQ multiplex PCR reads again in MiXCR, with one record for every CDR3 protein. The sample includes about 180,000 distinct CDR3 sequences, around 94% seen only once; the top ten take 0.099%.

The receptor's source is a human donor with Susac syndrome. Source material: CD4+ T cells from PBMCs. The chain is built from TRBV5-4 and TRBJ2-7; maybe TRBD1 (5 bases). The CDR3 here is CASSLDVAAGLDEQYF. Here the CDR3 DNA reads TGTGCCAGCAGCTTGGATGTGGCGGCAGGGCTTGACGAGCAGTACTTC.